This T cell receptor beta chain appears in the sequencing data of a study of blood T cell repertoires in COVID-19. In the study overall: From the United States, Italy and Spain came samples of acute and convalescent COVID-19. From T cells, B-cell-depleted T cells, or PBMCs came the material, which was cDNA or gDNA.

In the study's own analysis: Reference gene primer amplification gave nucleated cell count estimates. TCRdb's copy holds only in-frame clones and misses some; the assay was immunoSEQ multiplex PCR. V and J calls and clone size are given by that table; D and trimming were obtained from the DNA. The sample lists about 120,000 clones, more than 70% occurring once. This CDR3 is 16 amino acids long. Trimming took 3 bases from V and 1 from J; bases not matched to a gene: 7. The germline gives CDR1 SGDLS, CDR2 YYNGEE. The source material was peripheral blood. The genes are TRBV9 and TRBJ2-3, with 8 bases that match TRBD1. The sequence was obtained from a woman of 80 years or more with acute or convalescent COVID-19. CDR3 nucleotides: TGTGCCAGCAGCGGGAGATCGGACAGGGGCACAGATACGCAGTATTTT. Translation gives CASSGRSDRGTDTQYF.